This TCR beta chain originates from a study of OX40 agonist ivuxolimab in advanced cancers. About the study: Dose-escalation patients suffered from hepatocellular carcinoma, melanoma, renal cell or head and neck cancer. Partial responses occurred in three patients (one hepatocellular carcinoma, two cutaneous melanoma). Whole-study findings and limits: Mean expanded clone counts were higher in CD8+ than CD4+ T cells. At doses 0.1 to 3.0 mg/kg, CD4+ and CD8+ clones expanded.

The CDR3 runs to 17 residues. V was shortened by 3 bases and J by 0 bases, with 15 bases between the two germline ends. The germline CDR1 and CDR2 sequences are MDHEN and SYDVKM. Repertoires were generated with immunoSEQ multiplex PCR, while TCRdb's copy carries only in-frame clones and drops some. The table lists around 60,000 clones, around nine tenths of them singletons. As for this clone: Antigen: not known.

The chain couples TRBV28 to TRBJ1-5; TRBD1 is a possible D gene (5 bases). This clonotype was sampled from an adult with an advanced solid tumor such as melanoma, head and neck, liver or kidney cancer. This specimen was CD4+ or CD8+ T cells sorted from blood, taken in a trial of the OX40 agonist ivuxolimab. In nucleotides, the CDR3 is TGTGCCAGCAGTTTGGGGTTCTACAGGAATAGCAATCAGCCCCAGCATTTT. Translating it yields CASSLGFYRNSNQPQHF.